The 5 T cell receptor beta chains presented below share a single source sample, sequenced in a study of human CD8 memory T cell subsets. Generation of TCR beta libraries used UMI-labeled 5' RACE. For each CDR3 protein, TCRdb gives one entry from its re-call of the 5' RACE reads, without DNA. Recorded here are under 6,500 distinct CDR3 sequences; the top ten clones represent about 35%. The sequencing input was CD8+ effector memory T cells (TEM) sorted from PBMCs. Subset specified: effector memory CD8 T cells, CCR7- CD45RO+ CD95+. These receptor sequences come from a human donor in good health.

The chain couples TRBV9 to TRBJ2-3. The germline CDR1 and CDR2 sequences are SGDLS and YYNGEE. This CDR3 comprises 14 residues. The CDR3 sequence: CASSVQVFPDTQYF.

This chain joins TRBV28 and TRBJ2-5; TCRdb's D call, TRBD2, is unchecked because there is no DNA. From germline, CDR1 is MDHEN and CDR2 SYDVKM. This CDR3 is 15 amino acids long. The CDR3 is CASSPFRTRQETQYF.

This chain's CDR3 is CASSLGAFSYSYEQYF. V gene TRBV3-1 combines with J gene TRBJ2-7; the D gene TCRdb calls, TRBD1, cannot be checked with no DNA. The CDR3 sequence is 16 residues long. Germline assignment: CDR1 LGHDT and CDR2 YNNKEL (reference sequence).

The V call is TRBV7-2, the J call TRBJ2-2; TCRdb names TRBD1, which stays unverified in the absence of DNA. CDR1 is SGHTA, CDR2 FQGNSA, per germline. The length of the CDR3 is 16 residues. CDR3 protein: CASSPTWGADTGELFF. Drawing the rest from reference TRBV7-2 and TRBJ2-2, the complete variable domain is GAGVSQSPSNKVTEKGKDVELRCDPISGHTALYWYRQSLGQGLEFLIYFQGNSAPDKSGLPSDRFSAERTGGSVSTLTIQRTQQEDSAVYLCASSPTWGADTGELFFGEGSRLTVL.

The rearrangement joins TRBV7-9 to TRBJ2-1; the D gene TCRdb calls, TRBD1, cannot be checked with no DNA. The CDR3 consists of 12 residues. The germline gives CDR1 SEHNR, CDR2 FQNEAQ (reference sequence). CDR3 residues: CASSWDLNEQFF.